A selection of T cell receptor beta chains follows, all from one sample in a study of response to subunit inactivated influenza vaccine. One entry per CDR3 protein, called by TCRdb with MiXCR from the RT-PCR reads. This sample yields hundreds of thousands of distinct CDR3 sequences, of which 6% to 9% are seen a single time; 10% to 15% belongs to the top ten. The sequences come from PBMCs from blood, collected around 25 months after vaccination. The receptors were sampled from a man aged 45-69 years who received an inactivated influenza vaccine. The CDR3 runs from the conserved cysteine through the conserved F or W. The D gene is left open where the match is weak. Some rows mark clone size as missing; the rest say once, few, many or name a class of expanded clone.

TGTGCCAGCAGGGAGAATCGAGGGAAGAAGTCCTATAATTCACCCCTCCACTTT,CASRENRGKKSYNSPLHF,.,TRBV7-6,.,TRBJ1-6
TGCGCCAGCACCGCGGAAGGGGCATATAATTCACCCCTCCACTTT,CASTAEGAYNSPLHF,many,TRBV5-1,.,TRBJ1-6
TGTGCCAGCAGTCCGACAGGGGTGAAATACAATGAGCAGTTCTTC,CASSPTGVKYNEQFF,few,TRBV3-1,TRBD1,TRBJ2-1
TGCGCCAGCAGCTTGGCGCAGGGATGGAACACTGAAGCTTTCTTT,CASSLAQGWNTEAFF,many,TRBV5-1,.,TRBJ1-1
TGCAGCGGCACCGGGACACCCCAAACCAATAATTCACCCCTCCACTTT,CSGTGTPQTNNSPLHF,.,TRBV29-1,.,TRBJ1-6
TGTGCCAGCAGCCCGAACAGGGGATGGACAGGGCCGAGGACTAATGAAAAACTGTTTTTT,CASSPNRGWTGPRTNEKLFF,many,TRBV7-8,TRBD1,TRBJ1-4
TGTGCCAGCAGTGACACTAGCGGGGTGGACGAGCAGTACTTC,CASSDTSGVDEQYF,.,TRBV6-1,TRBD2,TRBJ2-7
TGTGCCATCAGTAAAGGACTGGGGGTTCGGGAAAACATTCAGTACTTC,CAISKGLGVRENIQYF,many,TRBV10-3,.,TRBJ2-4
TGCGCCAGCAGCTTGGTACCCGGGACAGGGAATCAGCCCCAGCATTTT,CASSLVPGTGNQPQHF,.,TRBV5-1,TRBD1,TRBJ1-5
TGTGCCAGCAGTTACGGTAGCGGAACTAACACAGATACGCAGTATTTT,CASSYGSGTNTDTQYF,few,TRBV6-2/TRBV6-3,.,TRBJ2-3
TGTGCCAGCAGCGTCAGGGATTCGAGCCCAGATACGCAGTATTTT,CASSVRDSSPDTQYF,.,TRBV9,.,TRBJ2-3
TGTGCCAGCAGTCCCCACCGGGCGGGTTGGGAGCAGTACTTC,CASSPHRAGWEQYF,many,TRBV6-1,.,TRBJ2-7
TGCGCCAGCAGCTACAATAGCGGGAGGGAAACCTACAATGAGCAGTTCTTC,CASSYNSGRETYNEQFF,.,TRBV5-1,TRBD2,TRBJ2-1
TGTGCCAGCCTCAGCATATTTGGGACAGGGGGTGATGAGACCCAGTACTTC,CASLSIFGTGGDETQYF,.,TRBV2,TRBD1,TRBJ2-5
TGTGCCAGCAGTTACAAGGACGGAGGGCACGAGCAGTACTTC,CASSYKDGGHEQYF,.,TRBV27,.,TRBJ2-7
TGTGCCAGCAGCCCCGGACTAGCGACCTACAATGAGCAGTTCTTC,CASSPGLATYNEQFF,many,TRBV11-3,TRBD2,TRBJ2-1